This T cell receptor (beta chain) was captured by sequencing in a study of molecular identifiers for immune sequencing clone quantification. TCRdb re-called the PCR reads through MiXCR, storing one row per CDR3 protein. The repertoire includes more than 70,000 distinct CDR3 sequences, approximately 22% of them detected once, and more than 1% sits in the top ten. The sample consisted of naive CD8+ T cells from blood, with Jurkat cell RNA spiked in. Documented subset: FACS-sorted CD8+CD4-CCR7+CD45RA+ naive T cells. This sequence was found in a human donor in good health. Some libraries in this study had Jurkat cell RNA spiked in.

The chain's CDR3 is CASSYTSRETDTQYF. The DNA for the CDR3 is TGTGCCAGCAGCTACACTTCAAGGGAAACAGATACGCAGTATTTT. This chain connects TRBV11-2 to TRBJ2-3; D is ambiguous. Trimming cost V 4 bases and J 3 bases, with 14 bases left between them. There are 15 residues in the CDR3. Germline CDR1 SGHAT, CDR2 FQNNGV.